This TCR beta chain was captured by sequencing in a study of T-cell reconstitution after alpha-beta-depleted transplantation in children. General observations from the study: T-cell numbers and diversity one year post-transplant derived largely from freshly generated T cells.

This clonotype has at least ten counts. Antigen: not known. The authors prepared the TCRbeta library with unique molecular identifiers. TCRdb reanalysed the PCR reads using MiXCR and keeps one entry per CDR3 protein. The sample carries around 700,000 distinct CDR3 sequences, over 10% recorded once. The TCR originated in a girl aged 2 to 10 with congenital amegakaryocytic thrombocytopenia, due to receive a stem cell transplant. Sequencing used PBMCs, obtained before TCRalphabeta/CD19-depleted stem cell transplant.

This chain's CDR3 is CASSQTGRIYEQYF. CDR3 sequence (DNA): TGTGCCAGCAGCCAAACGGGACGGATCTACGAGCAGTACTTC. The gene calls are TRBV7-9 and TRBJ2-7; the D gene could be TRBD1 or TRBD2 (5 bases each). The CDR3 sequence is 14 residues long. The ends were cut back, 5 bases at V and 3 bases at J, with 14 bases in the middle. The germline V gene has CDR1 SEHNR and CDR2 FQNEAQ (reference sequence).